This TCR beta chain is drawn from a study of blood T cell repertoires in COVID-19. The overall study: The United States, Italy and Spain provided the acute and convalescent COVID-19 samples. Sources were T cells, B-cell-depleted T cells, or PBMCs; the material itself was cDNA or gDNA.

Study processing details: Counts of nucleated cells, estimated from reference gene primer amplification, were obtained. Sequencing was performed with immunoSEQ multiplex PCR; in TCRdb, only in-frame clones are kept and a portion is missing. From that table come the V and J calls and clone size; the DNA was used to work out D and trimming. The sample has 150,000 to 200,000 clones, roughly 77% seen once. Patients of the Seattle cohort, enrolled during active infection, were followed longitudinally. The CDR3 runs to 15 residues. J gave up 5 bases and V 6 bases, and 10 bases lay outside the gene matches. Germline V lookup: CDR1 MNHEY, CDR2 SVGAGI.

The J gene is TRBJ2-1, the V gene TRBV6-5, with TRBD2 matching over 7 bases. The TCR comes from a woman aged 40 to 50 with COVID-19, enrolled during active disease. The sequenced sample was peripheral blood. The CDR3 coding sequence is TGTGCCAGCAGCTCTGGGAGGGAGTTACACAATGAGCAGTTCTTC. The encoded protein is CASSSGRELHNEQFF.